This T cell receptor (beta chain) emerged from a study of T cells in tuberculosis. Trimming removed 5 bases from V and 6 bases from J; junction bases left unmatched: 7. The CDR3 extends over 14 amino acids. CDR1 SEHNR and CDR2 FQNEAQ come from the germline V gene (reference sequence). On this clone: The antigen is unknown.

This table comes from immunoSEQ multiplex PCR, and its TCRdb copy is limited to in-frame clones, with some not included. Of approximately 31,000 clones in the sample, around 88% were seen once. Indicated time point: new active TB diagnosis, blood taken before or within 7 days of starting treatment. General observations from the study: Active tuberculosis alpha repertoires lay closer to GMM-specific TCRs than controls'. Smaller alpha distances in active tuberculosis partly reflected shorter CDR3-alpha lengths.

The source material was PBMCs, sampled at tuberculosis diagnosis. The clonotype comes from an adult with tuberculosis. V and J are TRBV7-9 and TRBJ2-1, with 7 bases identical to TRBD2. The chain's CDR3 is CASSPGGGPNEQFF. The CDR3 bases are TGTGCCAGCAGCCCTGGGGGGGGACCCAATGAGCAGTTCTTC.